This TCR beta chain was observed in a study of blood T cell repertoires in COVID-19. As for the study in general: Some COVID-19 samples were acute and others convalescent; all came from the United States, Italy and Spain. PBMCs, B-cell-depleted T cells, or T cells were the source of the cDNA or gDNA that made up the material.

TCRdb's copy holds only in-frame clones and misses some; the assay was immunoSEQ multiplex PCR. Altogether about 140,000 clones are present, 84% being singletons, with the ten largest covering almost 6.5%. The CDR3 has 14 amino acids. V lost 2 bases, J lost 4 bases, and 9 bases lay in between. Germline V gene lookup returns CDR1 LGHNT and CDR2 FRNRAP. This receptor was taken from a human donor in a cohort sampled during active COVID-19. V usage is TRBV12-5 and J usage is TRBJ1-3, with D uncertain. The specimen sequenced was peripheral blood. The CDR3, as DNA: TGTGCTAGTGGTTTGAATACTCAAGGAAACACCATATATTTT. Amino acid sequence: CASGLNTQGNTIYF.